This passage covers 24 T cell receptor beta chains from one sample sequenced in a study of chemoradiotherapy in HPV16-positive cancers. Method: immunoSEQ multiplex PCR; TCRdb's copy keeps in-frame clones and lacks some. The sample carries 14,000 or so clones, over 75% recorded once. This specimen was collected from a patient who underwent chemoradiotherapy. These receptors all come from a human donor with HPV-associated anogenital cancer.

V is TRBV7-3 and J is TRBJ2-5; 9 nucleotides agree with TRBD2. This CDR3 has 15 amino acids. The junction had 8 bases not matched to a gene; V was cut back by 5 bases and J by 4 bases. CDR1 SGHTA and CDR2 FQGTGA come from the germline V gene. This chain's CDR3 is CASSTLGLASETQYF. The CDR3 DNA sequence: TGTGCCAGCAGCACACTGGGACTAGCCTCAGAGACCCAGTACTTC.

V and J are TRBV9 and TRBJ1-1; D remains unclear. Germline V gene lookup returns CDR1 SGDLS and CDR2 YYNGEE. The CDR3 length is 14 residues. V lost 2 bases, J lost 4 bases, and 12 bases lay in between. The CDR3 DNA is TGTGCCAGCAGCGTGGAGGGAATTACCACTGAAGCTTTCTTT. Translating it yields CASSVEGITTEAFF.

This chain connects TRBV4-2 to TRBJ2-1; TRBD2 matches at 11 bases. With 2 bases clipped from V and 9 bases from J, the junction kept 12 bases outside the gene matches. The CDR3 extends over 17 amino acids. The germline V gene has CDR1 LGHNA and CDR2 YNFKEQ. CDR3 coding DNA: TGTGCCAGCAGCCAACAACCGACTAGCGGGGTGGGAGGTGAGCAGTTCTTC. Translation gives CASSQQPTSGVGGEQFF.

The chain recombines TRBV7-8 with TRBJ2-1; D gene ambiguous. Germline V lookup: CDR1 SGHVS, CDR2 FQNEAQ. V was cut by 1 base and J by 6 bases, with 10 bases left in between. The CDR3 totals 14 residues. CDR3 region: CASSLVGQLNEQFF. The CDR3 bases are TGTGCCAGCAGCTTAGTAGGCCAGCTCAATGAGCAGTTCTTC.

The chain uses TRBV4-3 and TRBJ1-6, with TRBD1 matching 7 bases. The ends lost 4 bases at V and 11 bases at J; junction bases unmatched: 11. This CDR3 has 15 residues. Per germline, CDR1 LGHNA and CDR2 YSLEER. The CDR3 coding sequence is TGCGCCAGCAGCCGCATCGGGACAGCTACGGCACCCCTCCACTTT. It is translated as CASSRIGTATAPLHF.

The DNA for the CDR3 is TGCGCCAGCAGCCAACCTCGTAGAGCGGGGAACAATGAGCAGTTCTTC. Protein sequence: CASSQPRRAGNNEQFF. V gene TRBV4-3 combines with J gene TRBJ2-1, with TRBD2 identical over 7 bases. CDR1 and CDR2 from the germline V gene are LGHNA and YSLEER. The CDR3 consists of 16 residues. V was clipped by 2 bases and J by 5 bases; unmatched bases: 9.

The chain couples TRBV7-2 to TRBJ1-2, with D uncertain. V was trimmed by 1 base and J by 7 bases, leaving 13 bases between them. Germline V gives CDR1 SGHTA, CDR2 FQGNSA. The CDR3 runs 14 residues. In DNA, the CDR3 is TGTGCCAGCAGCTTAGTTTTAGGAGGGAGTGGCTACACCTTC. Its protein is CASSLVLGGSGYTF.

This clone has a handful of counts. The rearrangement joins TRBV6-5 to TRBJ1-5; a possible D gene is TRBD1 (5 bases). The CDR3 has 12 residues. The V gene lost 4 bases and the J gene lost 6 bases, with 7 bases spanning the gap. Germline V CDR1 and CDR2: MNHEY, SVGAGI. The CDR3, as DNA: TGTGCCAGCAGTTCGGGGGTTCAGCCCCAGCATTTT. It encodes CASSSGVQPQHF.

The chain recombines TRBV2 with TRBJ1-5; D possibly corresponds to TRBD1 (5 bases). Germline V CDR1 and CDR2: SNHLY, FYNNEI. V was cut by 7 bases and J by 6 bases, with 19 bases left in between. This CDR3 has 15 residues. The CDR3 loop reads CASKGDVGAIQPQHF. The CDR3 bases are TGTGCCAGCAAAGGGGACGTGGGAGCTATTCAGCCCCAGCATTTT.

This clone appeared a single time. CDR3 amino acids: CASVLMNTEAFF. In nucleotides, the CDR3 is TGTGCCAGCGTGCTCATGAACACTGAAGCTTTCTTT. The chain carries TRBV7-9 and TRBJ1-1, with D unclear. V lost 8 bases to trimming and J lost 0 bases, with 7 bases between them. This CDR3 has 12 amino acids. From germline, CDR1 is SEHNR and CDR2 FQNEAQ (reference sequence).

V usage is TRBV10-2 and J usage is TRBJ1-4, with 7 bases matching TRBD1. The V and J ends lost 8 bases and 8 bases, in that order; junction bases with no gene match: 5. The CDR3 is 12 amino acids. Germline CDR1 reads WSHSY; CDR2 reads SAAADI. As DNA, the CDR3 is TGCGCCAGCCGGGGGGACAGCGAAAAACTGTTTTTT. It is translated as CASRGDSEKLFF.

The chain is built from TRBV4-3 and TRBJ1-4; D is perhaps TRBD1 (5 bases). Germline V gene lookup returns CDR1 LGHNA and CDR2 YSLEER. V was pared by 1 base and J by 8 bases, with 14 bases between. This CDR3 is built from 15 residues. The CDR3 region has the DNA TGCGCCAGCAGCCAAGGGGGAACAGGACTCGAAAAACTGTTTTTT. Amino acid sequence: CASSQGGTGLEKLFF.

This chain links TRBV2 with TRBJ1-1; D gene ambiguous. V lost 8 bases and J 7 bases, leaving 17 bases between the germline ends. Germline assignment: CDR1 SNHLY and CDR2 FYNNEI. The CDR3 consists of 13 residues. The CDR3 loop reads CASQLDRQDEAFF. The CDR3 DNA reads as TGTGCCAGCCAATTGGATAGGCAGGATGAAGCTTTCTTT. Combining the CDR3 with reference TRBV2 and TRBJ1-1 gives the whole variable domain EPEVTQTPSHQVTQMGQEVILRCVPISNHLYFYWYRQILGQKVEFLVSFYNNEISEKSEIFDDQFSVERPDGSNFTLKIRSTKLEDSAMYFCASQLDRQDEAFFGQGTRLTVV.

The V gene is TRBV18, the J gene TRBJ2-5; D possibly corresponds to TRBD1 (5 bases). Germline CDR1 is KGHSH and CDR2 is LQKENI. This CDR3 spans 13 amino acids. V lost 3 bases and J 2 bases, leaving 7 bases between the germline ends. This CDR3 is CASSPRQQETQYF. Here the CDR3 DNA reads TGTGCCAGCTCACCTAGACAGCAAGAGACCCAGTACTTC.

The chain links TRBV5-6 to TRBJ2-7; possible D gene TRBD2, 6 bases. Germline loops: CDR1 SGHDT, CDR2 YYEEEE. Trimming left V 2 bases short and J 1 base short, with 25 bases between. This CDR3 is 19 amino acids long. For the CDR3, the DNA is TGTGCCAGCAGCTTAAACACTCATGGGAGGATTTGGCCGTCCTACGAGCAGTACTTC. As protein: CASSLNTHGRIWPSYEQYF.

There are a few counts of this clone. The V and J genes are TRBV4-1 and TRBJ1-2, with D possibly being TRBD1 (5 bases). This CDR3 has 15 amino acids. V was shortened by 0 bases and J by 4 bases, with 12 bases between the two germline ends. CDR1 and CDR2 from the germline V gene are MGHRA and YSYEKL. CDR3 in amino acids: CASSQDATVIYGYTF. CDR3 bases: TGCGCCAGCAGCCAAGATGCGACAGTAATCTATGGCTACACCTTC.

This clone has a handful of counts. The J gene is TRBJ1-1, the V gene TRBV5-1, with 7 bases matching TRBD1. This CDR3 is 13 amino acids long. Germline V CDR1 and CDR2: SGHRS, YFSETQ. Trimming took 4 bases from V and 1 from J; bases not matched to a gene: 1. The CDR3 is CASSRTGNTEAFF. The CDR3 coding sequence is TGCGCCAGCAGCCGGACAGGGAACACTGAAGCTTTCTTT.

The chain links TRBV20-1 to TRBJ2-3, with D unresolved. From germline, CDR1 is DFQATT and CDR2 SNEGSKA (reference sequence). V was cut by 0 bases and J by 6 bases, with 4 bases left in between. The CDR3 sequence is 11 residues long. The CDR3 nucleotides are TGCAGTGCTAGAGACCTCGATACGCAGTATTTT. Translation gives CSARDLDTQYF.

The chain employs TRBV5-1 and TRBJ1-1; D is possibly TRBD1 (6 bases). Trimming removed 0 bases at V and 8 bases at J, with 17 bases between. The CDR3 sequence is 15 residues long. CDR1 is SGHRS and CDR2 is YFSETQ in the germline V gene. The CDR3 spells CASSLAQGQNEEAFF. The CDR3 DNA follows: TGCGCCAGCAGCTTGGCCCAAGGACAGAACGAAGAAGCTTTCTTT.

The genes are TRBV18 and TRBJ1-4; 7 bases are shared with TRBD1. V was pared by 10 bases and J by 5 bases, with 13 bases of the junction left unmatched. Germline CDR1 reads KGHSH; CDR2 reads LQKENI. This CDR3 is built from 15 residues. Written as DNA, the CDR3 is TGTGCCACCTCGTGGGACAGTAGGGGGAATGAAAAACTGTTTTTT. Translating gives CATSWDSRGNEKLFF.

This clone was recorded once. The rearrangement uses TRBV30 and TRBJ1-5, with unresolved D. CDR1 and CDR2 from the germline V gene are GTSNPN and SVGIG (reference sequence). The V and J ends lost 4 bases and 1 base respectively, with 8 bases between them. The CDR3 has 13 residues. CDR3 nucleotides: TGTGCCTGGACGGGAAAGAGCAATCAGCCCCAGCATTTT. Its translation: CAWTGKSNQPQHF.

This clone was counted only a few times. V is TRBV7-9 and J is TRBJ2-1; 7 bases map to TRBD2. J gave up 3 bases and V 1 base, and 15 bases lay outside the gene matches. The CDR3 has 19 residues. The germline V gene has CDR1 SEHNR and CDR2 FQNEAQ (reference sequence). The chain's CDR3 is CASSLEWGGTPKDYNEQFF. The CDR3 DNA is TGTGCCAGCAGCTTAGAGTGGGGGGGGACCCCCAAAGACTACAATGAGCAGTTCTTC.

This clone came up a few times. The DNA of the CDR3 is TGTGCTAGTGGTTTAAACAGGGGGACTGAAGCTTTCTTT. This gives the protein CASGLNRGTEAFF. The chain is built from TRBV12-5 and TRBJ1-1; the match to TRBD1 covers 8 bases. The V gene end was trimmed by 3 bases and the J gene end by 5 bases; junction bases not matched to a gene: 2. The CDR3 has 13 amino acids. The germline V gene encodes CDR1 LGHNT and CDR2 FRNRAP.

In this sample, this clone turned up once. The V gene is TRBV2, the J gene TRBJ1-5, with D possibly TRBD1 on 5 matching bases. This CDR3 comprises 13 residues. Trimming shortened V by 8 bases and J by 9 bases, and 17 bases separated the two germline ends. Germline V gene lookup returns CDR1 SNHLY and CDR2 FYNNEI. The CDR3 loop is CASGEGTYGPQHF. The CDR3 region has the DNA TGTGCCAGCGGGGAGGGGACTTATGGGCCCCAGCATTTT. The full variable domain, in which reference TRBV2 and TRBJ1-5 provide the parts outside the CDR3, is EPEVTQTPSHQVTQMGQEVILRCVPISNHLYFYWYRQILGQKVEFLVSFYNNEISEKSEIFDDQFSVERPDGSNFTLKIRSTKLEDSAMYFCASGEGTYGPQHFGDGTRLSIL.